This TCR beta chain originates from a study of sequential checkpoint blockade in melanoma (dated by TCRdb to about 2019). Study-level background: In a 1:1 randomization, patients received either first-line nivolumab then ipilimumab (arm A) or ipilimumab then nivolumab (arm B). Maintenance nivolumab was given following each of the two trial sequences.

About this clone: Its antigen remains unidentified. No base quality values were provided; no much bigger clone lies one nucleotide off.

The intended sense of this specimen's treatment or condition label: randomized to nivolumab then ipilimumab (arm A) or the reverse (arm B). None of the patients in the trial had previously been given DNA-damaging chemotherapy. Thawed PBMCs were sorted on a FACS Aria II flow cytometer to isolate live CD3+CD8+ cells negative for CD19 and CD56. The samples were obtained from melanoma patients enrolled in CheckMate 064, an open-label, randomized phase II trial testing sequential checkpoint blockade. Peripheral blood mononuclear cells were collected by leukapheresis, purified using Ficoll-Paque, and frozen in human serum containing about 10% DMSO. Immediately after sorting, the purity of sorted blood CD3+CD8+ cells was verified to be >95%, after which DNA was extracted. The immunoSEQ Assay was used to immunosequence TCRbeta CDR3 regions from genomic DNA. Genomic DNA was amplified by bias-controlled multiplex PCR before high-throughput sequencing. Per the source publication's procedure: To quantify the absolute abundance of each unique TCRbeta CDR3 region, the sequences were collapsed and filtered. Clonality, defined as 1 minus Pielou's evenness, was calculated using only productive rearrangements. Clones with significantly greater frequencies in on-treatment versus baseline samples were identified using a previously published method. TCRdb retrieved this table from immuneACCESS and kept in-frame rearrangements only. Not all clones are present; in checked studies, unresolved V genes account for under half, and no reason is known for the remainder. V and J calls plus clone size are reproduced from that table; the DNA served to infer D and trimming. The table for this sample lists 30,000 to 40,000 clones; roughly 81% of them were counted only once. The ten largest clones capture roughly 6% of the sample.

What the study reported, not specific to this receptor: Larger, independent patient cohorts are needed to validate the response-prediction model that combines TCR metrics and mutation burden.

The CDR3 holds 15 amino acids from the cysteine to the phenylalanine. Of all the DNA, just the CDR3 is kept, 45 bases in frame from base 1. CDR1 and CDR2 were assigned from the germline V gene (reference sequence) as PRHDT and FYEKMQ. The V and J ends are trimmed by 2 bases and 5 bases, leaving 15 bases between them. Sequencing was performed on CD8+ T cells sorted from blood (inferred from file names), taken from a patient given nivolumab and ipilimumab in sequence. This TCR was sampled from a human donor with melanoma. Recombination linked TRBV13 to TRBJ2-5; matching of 7 bases hints at TRBD2 as the D gene. CDR3 reads: CASSLRGAEGETQYF. The DNA reads as follows: TGTGCCAGCAGCTTACGGGGGGCCGAAGGGGAGACCCAGTACTTC.